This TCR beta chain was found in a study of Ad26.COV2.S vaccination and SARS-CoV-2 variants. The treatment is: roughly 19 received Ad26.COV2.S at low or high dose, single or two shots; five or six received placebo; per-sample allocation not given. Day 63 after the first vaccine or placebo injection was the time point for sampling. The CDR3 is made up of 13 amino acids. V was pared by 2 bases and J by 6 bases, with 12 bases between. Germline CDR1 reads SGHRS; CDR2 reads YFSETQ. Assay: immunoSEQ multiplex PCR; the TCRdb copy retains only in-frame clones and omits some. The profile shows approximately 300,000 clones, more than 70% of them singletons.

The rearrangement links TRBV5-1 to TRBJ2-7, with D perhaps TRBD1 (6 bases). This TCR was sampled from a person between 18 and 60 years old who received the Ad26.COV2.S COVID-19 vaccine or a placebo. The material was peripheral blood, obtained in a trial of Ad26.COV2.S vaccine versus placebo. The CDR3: CASSLSGTPEQYF. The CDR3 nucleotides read TGCGCCAGCAGCTTATCCGGGACACCCGAGCAGTACTTC.